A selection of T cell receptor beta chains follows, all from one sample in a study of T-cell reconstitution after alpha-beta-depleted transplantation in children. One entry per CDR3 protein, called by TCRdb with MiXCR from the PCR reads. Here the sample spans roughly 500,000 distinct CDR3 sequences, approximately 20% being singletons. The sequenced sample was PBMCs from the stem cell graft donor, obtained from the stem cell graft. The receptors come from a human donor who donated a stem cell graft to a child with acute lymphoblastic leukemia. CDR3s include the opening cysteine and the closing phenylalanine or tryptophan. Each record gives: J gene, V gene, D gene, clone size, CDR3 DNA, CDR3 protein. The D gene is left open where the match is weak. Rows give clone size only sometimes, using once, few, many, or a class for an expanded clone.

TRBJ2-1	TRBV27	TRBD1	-	TGTGCCAGCGGATCGGGACAGGGGTATAATGAGCAGTTCTTC	CASGSGQGYNEQFF
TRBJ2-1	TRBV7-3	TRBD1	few	TGTGCCAGCAGCTTATCAGGGGGCGAATTTGATGAGCAGTTCTTC	CASSLSGGEFDEQFF
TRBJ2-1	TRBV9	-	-	TGTGCCAGCAGTGAGGGGCTTTCTCCTACCTACAATGAGCAGTTCTTC	CASSEGLSPTYNEQFF
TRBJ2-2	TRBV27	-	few	TGTGCCAGCAGTTTAACGGGGGGCGAAACCACCGGGGAGCTGTTTTTT	CASSLTGGETTGELFF
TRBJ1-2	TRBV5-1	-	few	TGCGCCAGCAGCTTGGTGACCGACGCTTATGGCTACACCTTC	CASSLVTDAYGYTF
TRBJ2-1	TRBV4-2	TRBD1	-	TGTGCCAGCAGCCAAGATTTATGGGACAGGAGCTACAATGAGCAGTTCTTC	CASSQDLWDRSYNEQFF
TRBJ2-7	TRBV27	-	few	TGTGCCAGCAGCCAGACAGTTAACTCCTACGAGCAGTACTTC	CASSQTVNSYEQYF
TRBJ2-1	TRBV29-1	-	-	TGCAGCGTCCCCGGCTGGACCTCGCTTGAGCAGTTCTTC	CSVPGWTSLEQFF
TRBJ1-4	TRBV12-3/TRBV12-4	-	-	TGTGCCAGCAGTTTAGGGAACAGGCATACGTCTGAAAAACTGTTTTTT	CASSLGNRHTSEKLFF
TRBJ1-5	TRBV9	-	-	TGTGCCAGCAGCCCCTCAGGGGCTGACAATCAGCCCCAGCATTTT	CASSPSGADNQPQHF
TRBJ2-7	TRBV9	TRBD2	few	TGTGCCAGCAGCGTAGGGGTGGGGGACTACTCGTACGAGCAGTACTTC	CASSVGVGDYSYEQYF
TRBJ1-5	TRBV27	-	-	TGTGCCAGCAGTTTATACAGGGCTCAGGATCAGCCCCAGCATTTT	CASSLYRAQDQPQHF
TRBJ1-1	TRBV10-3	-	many	TGTGCCATCAGTGAGCCGACTTTGAACACTGAAGCTTTCTTT	CAISEPTLNTEAFF
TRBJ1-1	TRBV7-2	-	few	TGTGCCAGCAGCTTAGTACAGATGTCTCCTGAAGCTTTCTTT	CASSLVQMSPEAFF
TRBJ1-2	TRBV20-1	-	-	TGCAGTGCTAGAGACAGGACCGGGGTCTATGGCTACACCTTC	CSARDRTGVYGYTF
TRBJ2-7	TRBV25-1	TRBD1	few	TGTGCCAGCAGTGAATATGAGGGACAGGGGTGGATCGAGCAGTACTTC	CASSEYEGQGWIEQYF
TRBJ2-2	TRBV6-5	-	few	TGTGCCAGCAGTTACACCGTCCCCGGGGAGCTGTTTTTT	CASSYTVPGELFF
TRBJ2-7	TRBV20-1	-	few	TGCAGTGCTAGAGGTTGGACTACCAACGAGCAGTACTTC	CSARGWTTNEQYF
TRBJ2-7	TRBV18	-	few	TGTGCCAGCTCACCAATAGCCGGATTTTACGAGCAGTACTTC	CASSPIAGFYEQYF
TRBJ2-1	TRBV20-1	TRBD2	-	TGCAGTGCTCCGACCGGGACTAGCGGGAGCAATGAGCAGTTCTTC	CSAPTGTSGSNEQFF
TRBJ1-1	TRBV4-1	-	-	TGCGCCAGCAGCCAACAGGGAAAAGCTTTCTTT	CASSQQGKAFF
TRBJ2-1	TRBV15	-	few	TGTGCCACCAGCAGAGCCTGGGGGGACCCGCAGTTCTTC	CATSRAWGDPQFF
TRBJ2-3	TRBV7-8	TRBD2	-	TGTGCCAGCAGCTTACCTATAGCGGGAGGGACAGATACGCAGTATTTT	CASSLPIAGGTDTQYF
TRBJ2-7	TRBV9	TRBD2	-	TGTGCCAGCAGCGTAGTACCCACTAGCGGGAGGGAAGAGCAGTACTTC	CASSVVPTSGREEQYF
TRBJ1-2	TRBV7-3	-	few	TGTGCCAGCAGCTTAGTCGGGGGGGGCGCCGTTGGCTACACCTTC	CASSLVGGGAVGYTF
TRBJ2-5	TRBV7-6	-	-	TGTGCCAGCAGCTCGGTGGACTCTACCGAAGGGTACTTC	CASSSVDSTEGYF
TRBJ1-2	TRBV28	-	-	TGTGCCAGCAGTTTACCCGCCTTCTATGGCTACACCTTC	CASSLPAFYGYTF
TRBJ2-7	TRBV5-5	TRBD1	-	TGTGCCAGCAGCCCCGGACAGGGGAGGTCCTACGAGCAGTACTTC	CASSPGQGRSYEQYF
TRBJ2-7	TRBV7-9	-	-	TGTGCCAGCAGCTTGTCATCGCACTACGAGCAGTACTTC	CASSLSSHYEQYF
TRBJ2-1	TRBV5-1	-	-	TGCGCCAGCAGCTTCCGAGCGGGCGGCTCCTACAATGAGCAGTTCTTC	CASSFRAGGSYNEQFF
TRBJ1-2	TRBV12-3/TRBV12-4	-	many	TGTGCCAGCAGCCGACGGGGAGAGGGGCCCTATGGCTACACCTTC	CASSRRGEGPYGYTF
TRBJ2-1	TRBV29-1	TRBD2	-	TGCAGCGCTTGTCGGGGGGACGCCCCCTACAATGAGCAGTTCTTC	CSACRGDAPYNEQFF
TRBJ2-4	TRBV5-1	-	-	TGCGCCAGCAGCTTCGAATGGGGGGCTGGGAACATTCAGTACTTC	CASSFEWGAGNIQYF
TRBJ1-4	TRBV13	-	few	TGTGCCAGCAGCTTAGGCCTAGGGGCTAATGAAAAACTGTTTTTT	CASSLGLGANEKLFF
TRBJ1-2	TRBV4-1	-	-	TGCGCCAGCAGCCAAGGACAGGTGGGGGGCTACACCTTC	CASSQGQVGGYTF
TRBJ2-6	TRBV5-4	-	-	TGTGCCAGCAGCTTCCCGGGTCTGAGCTCTGGGGCCAACGTCCTGACTTTC	CASSFPGLSSGANVLTF
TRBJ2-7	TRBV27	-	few	TGTGCCAGCAGGGACCGGTTGTGGGGGGATCCCTACGAGCAGTACTTC	CASRDRLWGDPYEQYF
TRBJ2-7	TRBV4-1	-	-	TGCGCCAGCAGCAAGAGCTACGAGCAGTACTTC	CASSKSYEQYF
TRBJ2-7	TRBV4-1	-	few	TGCGCCAGCAGCCAAGGGAACCTCTACGAGCAGTACTTC	CASSQGNLYEQYF
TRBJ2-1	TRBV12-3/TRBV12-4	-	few	TGTGCCAGCAGTTTAGCCGCTAGCGTTCCCTACAATGAGCAGTTCTTC	CASSLAASVPYNEQFF
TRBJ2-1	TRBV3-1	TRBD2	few	TGTGCCAGCAGCCCCCTACTAGCGGGACATTGGAATGAGCAGTTCTTC	CASSPLLAGHWNEQFF
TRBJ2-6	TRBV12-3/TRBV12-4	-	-	TGTGCCAGCAGTTTTGCTCTCTCGTCTGGGGCCAACGTCCTGACTTTC	CASSFALSSGANVLTF